A single sample is the source of the 32 T cell receptor beta chains below, sequenced in a study of cytomegalovirus exposure and HLA in healthy donors. Researchers ran the PCR with 60 Vbeta and 13 Jbeta primers. Clones were read by immunoSEQ multiplex PCR, and TCRdb kept only the in-frame ones, dropping some. The table lists about 140,000 clones, 75% of them singletons. Sequenced input: PBMCs. The receptor set was obtained from a man aged 40-49 years in good health and CMV-seronegative.

The chain recombines TRBV28 with TRBJ1-5; D possibly corresponds to TRBD1 (6 bases). V lost 1 base to trimming and J lost 0 bases, with 22 bases between them. The germline V gene encodes CDR1 MDHEN and CDR2 SYDVKM. The CDR3 sequence is 20 residues long. The CDR3 nucleotides are TGTGCCAGCAGTTTATCCCTAAACAGCAGGGGAGGGTATAGCAATCAGCCCCAGCATTTT. It codes for CASSLSLNSRGGYSNQPQHF. The full variable domain, with the rest looked up from reference TRBV28 and TRBJ1-5, is DVKVTQSSRYLVKRTGEKVFLECVQDMDHENMFWYRQDPGLGLRLIYFSYDVKMKEKGDIPEGYSVSREKKERFSLILESASTNQTSMYLCASSLSLNSRGGYSNQPQHFGDGTRLSIL.

CDR3 loop: CASSPSGLAGVNTQYF. The CDR3 region has the DNA TGTGCCAGCAGCCCAAGCGGACTAGCCGGGGTAAATACGCAGTATTTT. This chain links TRBV7-3 with TRBJ2-3; the match to TRBD2 covers 8 bases. CDR1 SGHTA and CDR2 FQGTGA come from the germline V gene. The CDR3 has 16 residues. After removal of 5 bases from V and 7 bases from J, the junction contained 14 bases not matched to a gene.

V is TRBV19 and J is TRBJ2-2, with D maybe TRBD2 (6 bases). The V gene's germline CDR1 is LNHDA and CDR2 SQIVND (reference sequence). Deletions cut 6 bases from V and 6 bases from J, with 20 bases between. This CDR3 contains 16 residues. The CDR3 loop is CASRSIGTGGSGELFF. The CDR3 DNA reads as TGTGCCAGTAGGAGTATCGGAACAGGAGGGTCCGGGGAGCTGTTTTTT.

The V and J genes are TRBV7-6 and TRBJ2-7, with 10 bases matching TRBD2. The CDR3 spans 17 residues. Losses at the gene ends were 5 bases for V and 0 bases for J; bases not matched to a gene: 10. Germline lookup yields CDR1 SGHVS and CDR2 FNYEAQ. CDR3 amino acids: CASSPTTSGVSSYEQYF. For the CDR3, the DNA is TGTGCCAGCAGCCCTACTACTAGCGGGGTTAGCTCCTACGAGCAGTACTTC.

V gene TRBV7-2 combines with J gene TRBJ1-5, with D uncertain. CDR1 SGHTA and CDR2 FQGNSA come from the germline V gene. This CDR3 has 13 amino acids. With 7 bases removed from V and 4 bases from J, the gap between germline ends came to 11 bases. The CDR3 nucleotides are TGTGCCAGCACTATCGATTTTAATCAGCCCCAGCATTTT. This encodes CASTIDFNQPQHF.

V and J are TRBV9 and TRBJ2-1, with 10 bases lining up with TRBD2. The CDR3 length is 14 residues. The germline gives CDR1 SGDLS, CDR2 YYNGEE. J gave up 5 bases and V 4 bases, and 3 bases lay outside the gene matches. The CDR3 reads CASSISGGNNEQFF. CDR3 nucleotide sequence: TGTGCCAGCAGCATTAGCGGGGGGAACAATGAGCAGTTCTTC.

V is TRBV6-5 and J is TRBJ2-1; D gene unclear. This CDR3 comprises 13 residues. Trimming removed 4 bases at V and 6 bases at J, with 10 bases between. The germline gives CDR1 MNHEY, CDR2 SVGAGI. The CDR3: CASSLRPPNEQFF. The DNA for the CDR3 is TGTGCCAGCAGTTTGAGGCCCCCCAATGAGCAGTTCTTC.

J is TRBJ1-3 and V is TRBV14, with D possibly being TRBD1 (6 bases). Trimming left V 4 bases short and J 2 bases short, with 12 bases between. The CDR3 runs 15 residues. Germline CDR1 reads SGHDN; CDR2 reads FVKESK. CDR3 nucleotides: TGTGCCAGCAGCCCCTGGGAGGGGGCTGGAAACACCATATATTTT. It codes for CASSPWEGAGNTIYF.

This clone was counted once. This CDR3 is CASSLFSGGFLTGDYGYTF. CDR3 DNA sequence: TGTGCCAGCAGCTTATTTTCAGGAGGGTTCTTAACTGGTGACTATGGCTACACCTTC. The chain couples TRBV7-2 to TRBJ1-2; D not certain. Looked up from germline, CDR1 is SGHTA and CDR2 is FQGNSA. V lost 2 bases and J lost 3, with 25 bases in between. The CDR3 is made up of 19 amino acids.

This clone was detected once. DNA for the CDR3: TGTGCCAGCAGTTTACTAGCGGGGGGTCGGAATGAGCAGTTCTTC. Its protein product is CASSLLAGGRNEQFF. The chain joins TRBV27 to TRBJ2-1; 11 bases map to TRBD2. The CDR3 has 15 residues. Trimming at V came to 2 bases and at J to 7 bases, leaving 4 bases not matched to a gene. Germline V gene lookup returns CDR1 MNHEY and CDR2 SMNVEV (reference sequence).

This chain joins TRBV9 and TRBJ1-3, with D possibly being TRBD1 (5 bases). V dropped 0 bases and J dropped 1 base, with 14 bases sitting between them. This CDR3 comprises 17 residues. In germline, CDR1 is SGDLS, CDR2 YYNGEE. The chain's CDR3 is CASSVDGRDWSGNTIYF. The CDR3 DNA reads TGTGCCAGCAGCGTAGATGGCAGGGATTGGTCTGGAAACACCATATATTTT. Drawing the rest from reference TRBV9 and TRBJ1-3, the complete variable domain is DSGVTQTPKHLITATGQRVTLRCSPRSGDLSVYWYQQSLDQGLQFLIQYYNGEERAKGNILERFSAQQFPDLHSELNLSSLELGDSALYFCASSVDGRDWSGNTIYFGEGSWLTVV.

The chain links TRBV7-3 to TRBJ1-2, with D perhaps matching TRBD1 (5 bases). V was shortened by 2 bases and J by 8 bases, with 18 bases between the two germline ends. CDR3 length: 15 residues. CDR1 SGHTA and CDR2 FQGTGA come from the germline V gene. The CDR3 loop is CASSLDGAPVYGYTF. CDR3 DNA: TGTGCCAGCAGCTTAGATGGGGCGCCGGTGTACGGCTACACCTTC.

This clone has just a few counts. This chain connects TRBV6-5 to TRBJ1-2; 11 nucleotides align to TRBD1. The CDR3 length is 16 residues. V shed 2 bases, J shed 3 bases, and the junction held 5 bases outside the gene matches. Germline V gene lookup returns CDR1 MNHEY and CDR2 SVGAGI. This CDR3 is CASSYAQGQGDYGYTF. CDR3 in DNA: TGTGCCAGCAGTTACGCTCAGGGACAGGGGGACTATGGCTACACCTTC.

The chain's CDR3 is CASSLTAAGSSYNEQFF. In nucleotides, the CDR3 is TGTGCCAGCAGCTTAACGGCGGCGGGATCTTCCTACAATGAGCAGTTCTTC. The J gene is TRBJ2-1, the V gene TRBV7-3, with a weak D call TRBD2 (6 bases). The CDR3 runs to 17 residues. Trimming pared 0 bases from V and 1 base from J, leaving 13 bases between. The V gene's germline CDR1 is SGHTA and CDR2 FQGTGA.

The rearrangement uses TRBV9 and TRBJ2-3; 9 bases match TRBD1. The V and J ends lost 2 bases and 0 bases, in that order; junction bases with no gene match: 7. This CDR3 spans 17 amino acids. Germline CDR1 is SGDLS and CDR2 is YYNGEE. CDR3 DNA: TGTGCCAGCAGCGTTAACCGACAGGGGGGAAGCACAGATACGCAGTATTTT. Amino acids: CASSVNRQGGSTDTQYF.

The CDR3 spells CASTLDRDTYEQYF. The DNA for the CDR3 is TGTGCCAGTACCTTGGACAGGGACACCTACGAGCAGTACTTC. The rearrangement joins TRBV19 to TRBJ2-7; 8 bases line up with TRBD1. CDR1 and CDR2 from the germline V gene are LNHDA and SQIVND (reference sequence). This CDR3 comprises 14 residues. The ends lost 7 bases at V and 2 bases at J; junction bases unmatched: 7.

This sequence joins TRBV7-7 and TRBJ2-2, with D maybe TRBD1 (5 bases). Deletions cut 1 base from V and 4 bases from J, with 7 bases between. The CDR3 has 14 residues. Germline lookup yields CDR1 SSHAT and CDR2 FNYEAQ (reference sequence). Here the CDR3 reads CASSLDRSTGELFF. DNA for the CDR3: TGTGCCAGCAGCTTAGACAGGTCCACCGGGGAGCTGTTTTTT.

J is TRBJ2-3 and V is TRBV5-6; 11 bases map to TRBD2. V shed 1 base and J 0 bases; nucleotides not matched to a gene: 7. Germline V gene lookup returns CDR1 SGHDT and CDR2 YYEEEE. The CDR3 covers 18 residues. The CDR3 DNA sequence: TGTGCCAGCAGCTTGCTTAGCGGGGGGGTAACTAGCACAGATACGCAGTATTTT. It translates to CASSLLSGGVTSTDTQYF.

CDR3 protein: CASSGRGAYGETQYF. For the CDR3, the DNA is TGCGCCAGCAGCGGGAGGGGAGCGTACGGAGAGACCCAGTACTTC. V and J are TRBV5-1 and TRBJ2-5; 7 bases align to TRBD2. This CDR3 region has 15 residues. V shed 4 bases and J 4 bases; nucleotides not matched to a gene: 10. Germline CDR1 reads SGHRS; CDR2 reads YFSETQ.

The chain couples TRBV7-3 to TRBJ1-1; D unclear. CDR1 and CDR2 (germline): SGHTA, FQGTGA. CDR3 length: 13 amino acids. V was cut by 4 bases and J by 0 bases, with 6 bases left in between. The CDR3 protein is CASSSRMNTEAFF. CDR3 nucleotides: TGTGCCAGCAGCTCGAGGATGAACACTGAAGCTTTCTTT.

The chain links TRBV5-6 to TRBJ1-4; TRBD1 matches at 7 bases. The CDR3 runs 14 residues. J gave up 7 bases and V 8 bases, and 11 bases lay outside the gene matches. In germline, CDR1 is SGHDT, CDR2 YYEEEE. The CDR3 DNA reads TGTGCCAGTCATTACGGGACAGCCTCTGAAAAACTGTTTTTT. Translated: CASHYGTASEKLFF.

The chain joins TRBV11-3 to TRBJ2-3; maybe TRBD2 (6 bases). V shed 3 bases and J shed 2 bases, with 12 bases lying between them. Germline CDR1 SGHNT, CDR2 YENEEA. The CDR3 loop spans 15 amino acids. CDR3 DNA sequence: TGTGCCAGCAGCTTTACGGGACTTCTCACAGATACGCAGTATTTT. Translated: CASSFTGLLTDTQYF.

This clone was detected only once. The chain recombines TRBV29-1 with TRBJ2-1; no reliable D call. This CDR3 spans 11 amino acids. V lost 8 bases and J lost 7, with 12 bases in between. The V gene's germline CDR1 is SQVTM and CDR2 ANQGSEA. The CDR3 spells CSLSLSNEQFF. The CDR3 bases are TGCAGCTTATCGTTGAGTAATGAGCAGTTCTTC.

The J gene is TRBJ1-6, the V gene TRBV5-1, with TRBD1 as a possible D gene (5 bases). The germline V gene has CDR1 SGHRS and CDR2 YFSETQ. V lost 2 bases and J 10 bases, leaving 13 bases between the germline ends. The CDR3 loop spans 14 amino acids. This chain's CDR3 is CASSFTGEGSPLHF. For the CDR3, the DNA is TGCGCCAGCAGCTTCACGGGGGAAGGCTCACCCCTCCACTTT.

The chain is built from TRBV14 and TRBJ1-1; the D gene is possibly TRBD1 (5 bases). Germline V lookup: CDR1 SGHDN, CDR2 FVKESK. The CDR3 has 12 amino acids. V was clipped by 1 base and J by 10 bases, with 10 bases between them. The CDR3 nucleotides are TGTGCCAGCAGCCAAGCCCAGGGATCAGCTTTCTTT. Residues: CASSQAQGSAFF. The full variable domain, with the rest looked up from reference TRBV14 and TRBJ1-1, is EAGVTQFPSHSVIEKGQTVTLRCDPISGHDNLYWYRRVMGKEIKFLLHFVKESKQDESGMPNNRFLAERTGGTYSTLKVQPAELEDSGVYFCASSQAQGSAFFGQGTRLTVV.

The V gene is TRBV28, the J gene TRBJ1-5, with D possibly matching TRBD1 (6 bases). V lost 6 bases, J lost 5 bases, and 8 bases lay in between. CDR1 is MDHEN and CDR2 is SYDVKM in the germline V gene. The CDR3 is made up of 12 amino acids. CDR3 sequence (DNA): TGTGCCAGCAGCTACAGGGATCAGCCCCAGCATTTT. It codes for CASSYRDQPQHF. Combining the CDR3 with reference TRBV28 and TRBJ1-5 gives the whole variable domain DVKVTQSSRYLVKRTGEKVFLECVQDMDHENMFWYRQDPGLGLRLIYFSYDVKMKEKGDIPEGYSVSREKKERFSLILESASTNQTSMYLCASSYRDQPQHFGDGTRLSIL.

The rearrangement uses TRBV5-1 and TRBJ1-2; D possibly corresponds to TRBD1 (6 bases). Trimming left V 3 bases short and J 14 bases short, with 23 bases between. The CDR3 sequence is 14 residues long. Germline values: CDR1 SGHRS, CDR2 YFSETQ. The CDR3 DNA reads as TGCGCCAGCAGCTCCTGGGGGGGGGCCCGATTGTGGACCTTC. Translation: CASSSWGGARLWTF.

The chain's CDR3 is CASSLWETTTNEKLFF. The CDR3, as DNA: TGTGCCAGCAGTTTATGGGAGACCACAACTAATGAAAAACTGTTTTTT. This chain joins TRBV28 and TRBJ1-4; unclear D gene. Trimming stripped 0 bases from V and 0 bases from J, with 8 bases between. The CDR3 contains 16 residues. Germline V gives CDR1 MDHEN, CDR2 SYDVKM. Full variable domain (outside the CDR3, taken from reference TRBV28 and TRBJ1-4): DVKVTQSSRYLVKRTGEKVFLECVQDMDHENMFWYRQDPGLGLRLIYFSYDVKMKEKGDIPEGYSVSREKKERFSLILESASTNQTSMYLCASSLWETTTNEKLFFGSGTQLSVL.

The J gene is TRBJ2-1, the V gene TRBV9; tentatively, D is TRBD1 (6 bases). The germline V gene has CDR1 SGDLS and CDR2 YYNGEE. Between the trimmed V and J ends, which lost 0 bases and 7 bases, there was a span of 8 bases. The CDR3 is made up of 13 amino acids. The CDR3 DNA is TGTGCCAGCAGCGTAGGCCAGGGGAATGAGCAGTTCTTC. Amino acids: CASSVGQGNEQFF.

The J gene is TRBJ2-3, the V gene TRBV5-1, with 13 positions matching TRBD2. J gave up 1 base and V 4 bases, and 6 bases lay outside the gene matches. Germline V gene data show CDR1 as SGHRS and CDR2 as YFSETQ. The CDR3 contains 17 residues. In DNA, the CDR3 is TGCGCCAGCAGCCTCGGACTAGCGGGGGTTCGCACAGATACGCAGTATTTT. This gives the protein CASSLGLAGVRTDTQYF.

The chain couples TRBV7-2 to TRBJ1-2, with 8 bases lining up with TRBD1. Germline CDR1 and CDR2: SGHTA and FQGNSA. The junction had 6 bases not matched to a gene; V was cut back by 3 bases and J by 6 bases. This CDR3 is built from 14 residues. CDR3 nucleotides: TGTGCCAGCAGCTTGCGGACAGGGAACCATGGCTACACCTTC. This encodes CASSLRTGNHGYTF. Full variable domain (remainder filled in from reference TRBV7-2 and TRBJ1-2): GAGVSQSPSNKVTEKGKDVELRCDPISGHTALYWYRQSLGQGLEFLIYFQGNSAPDKSGLPSDRFSAERTGGSVSTLTIQRTQQEDSAVYLCASSLRTGNHGYTFGSGTRLTVV.

The V and J genes are TRBV5-1 and TRBJ1-2; D may be TRBD1 (5 bases). The CDR3 loop spans 13 amino acids. Germline V gene sequence: CDR1 SGHRS, CDR2 YFSETQ. V lost 4 bases and J 2 bases, leaving 9 bases between the germline ends. CDR3 sequence reads: CASSPGGNYGYTF. The CDR3 region has the DNA TGCGCCAGCAGCCCCGGGGGGAACTATGGCTACACCTTC.